Following are 25 T cell receptor beta chains from one sample sequenced in a study of glioma-infiltrating T cells after dendritic cell vaccination. Sample time point: after dendritic cell vaccination, including at tumor progression/relapse. Generated by immunoSEQ multiplex PCR, the TCRdb table keeps only in-frame clones and is missing some. The table lists around 60,000 clones, roughly 86% of them singletons. The sample was blood, taken after dendritic cell vaccination. Receptors originate from a human donor with glioblastoma.

V and J are TRBV11-3 and TRBJ2-5; TRBD2 matches 12 bases. The CDR3 spans 16 residues. Germline-derived CDR1 and CDR2 are SGHNT and YENEEA. V lost 1 base, J lost 0 bases, and 0 bases stayed unmatched. The CDR3 DNA sequence: TGTGCCAGCAGCTTAGGGACTAGCGGGAACCAAGAGACCCAGTACTTC. Its protein product is CASSLGTSGNQETQYF.

J is TRBJ1-2 and V is TRBV10-3; TRBD1 matches at 9 bases. V lost 2 bases and J lost 5; bases outside the gene matches: 12. The germline V gene has CDR1 ENHRY and CDR2 SYGVKD. This CDR3 contains 17 residues. The CDR3 region has the DNA TGTGCCATCAGTGAGAGGTTTCCGGGACAGGGCTTGTATGGCTACACCTTC. This gives the protein CAISERFPGQGLYGYTF.

The chain uses TRBV6-1 and TRBJ1-1; 9 bases are shared with TRBD1. The CDR3 runs to 14 residues. V lost 6 bases, J lost 6 bases, and 8 bases stayed unmatched. The germline V gene encodes CDR1 MNHNS and CDR2 SASEGT. Here the CDR3 reads CASRVTGGQAEAFF. CDR3 sequence (DNA): TGTGCCAGCAGGGTTACAGGGGGCCAAGCTGAAGCTTTCTTT.

The V call is TRBV6-1, the J call TRBJ1-6; D is uncertain. Trimming took off 2 bases at V and 11 bases at J, with 10 bases between the two ends. This CDR3 region has 13 residues. Germline V lookup: CDR1 MNHNS, CDR2 SASEGT. CDR3 amino acids: CASSESGRAPLHF. CDR3 nucleotide sequence: TGTGCCAGCAGTGAATCGGGAAGGGCACCCCTCCACTTT.

This chain connects TRBV13 to TRBJ2-7; TRBD1 matches 7 bases. V lost 0 bases to trimming and J lost 10 bases; unmatched junction nucleotides: 12. This CDR3 is 15 amino acids long. Germline values: CDR1 PRHDT, CDR2 FYEKMQ (reference sequence). The CDR3 nucleotides read TGTGCCAGCAGCTTAGGTCTGAGACAGGGATCCGATCAGTACTTC. It yields the protein CASSLGLRQGSDQYF.

The chain uses TRBV29-1 and TRBJ2-5; 8 nucleotides match TRBD1. Germline-derived CDR1 and CDR2 are SQVTM and ANQGSEA. The CDR3 is made up of 13 amino acids. V shed 1 base and J 11 bases; nucleotides not matched to a gene: 9. The DNA of the CDR3 is TGCAGCGTTGAAGGGACAGGGAGTAGGGAGCAGTACTTC. The encoded protein is CSVEGTGSREQYF.

The chain uses TRBV7-2 and TRBJ1-4; the D gene is possibly TRBD1 (5 bases). This CDR3 has 15 amino acids. Trimming left V 5 bases short and J 8 bases short, with 18 bases between. In germline, CDR1 is SGHTA, CDR2 FQGNSA. The CDR3 reads CASSPGPPGREKLFF. CDR3 DNA sequence: TGTGCCAGCAGCCCAGGGCCTCCCGGGAGGGAAAAACTGTTTTTT.

The chain employs TRBV5-5 and TRBJ2-2, with TRBD2 matching over 7 bases. CDR1 is SGHKS, CDR2 YYEKEE, per germline (reference sequence). CDR3 size: 17 residues. The J segment lost 0 bases and the V segment lost 2 bases, leaving 7 bases of the junction unmatched. In nucleotides, the CDR3 is TGTGCCAGCAGCTTCCATTCGGCGGGAGCGAACACCGGGGAGCTGTTTTTT. This sequence encodes CASSFHSAGANTGELFF.

The chain links TRBV10-3 to TRBJ2-3; perhaps TRBD1 as D (6 bases). The CDR3 is 14 amino acids. V was cut by 6 bases and J by 2 bases, with 12 bases left in between. Germline V CDR1 and CDR2: ENHRY, SYGVKD. The CDR3 is CAISIQGFTDTQYF. CDR3 nucleotide sequence: TGTGCCATCAGCATACAGGGTTTCACAGATACGCAGTATTTT.

CDR3: CASSRDRIFYGYTF. CDR3 DNA: TGTGCCAGCAGCCGGGACAGAATTTTCTATGGCTACACCTTC. The chain has TRBV2 and TRBJ1-2; 7 bases line up with TRBD1. Germline CDR1 reads SNHLY; CDR2 reads FYNNEI. Unmatched junction bases numbered 8, after V lost 6 bases and J lost 4 bases. This CDR3 spans 14 amino acids.

CDR3 in amino acids: CASSPGEDNEKLFF. The CDR3 bases are TGTGCCAGCAGCCCCGGAGAGGATAATGAAAAACTGTTTTTT. V and J are TRBV5-6 and TRBJ1-4; D ambiguous. The CDR3 runs 14 residues. Germline V gene data show CDR1 as SGHDT and CDR2 as YYEEEE. Trimming took 4 bases from V and 4 from J, leaving 11 bases between them.

The rearrangement uses TRBV6-4 and TRBJ2-3, with TRBD2 identical over 14 bases. V shed 5 bases and J 3 bases; nucleotides not matched to a gene: 1. The CDR3 loop spans 15 amino acids. The germline CDR1 and CDR2 sequences are MRHNA and SNTAGT. CDR3 DNA sequence: TGTGCCAGCAGTTGGACTAGCGGGGGGACAGATACGCAGTATTTT. Translated, it gives CASSWTSGGTDTQYF.

The rearrangement links TRBV27 to TRBJ2-7, with 12 bases fitting TRBD2. Germline lookup yields CDR1 MNHEY and CDR2 SMNVEV (reference sequence). J was trimmed by 5 bases and V by 5 bases; bases with no gene match: 4. CDR3 size: 14 residues. Here the CDR3 reads CASSLLAGGDEQYF. The CDR3 DNA follows: TGTGCCAGCAGTCTACTAGCGGGAGGAGACGAGCAGTACTTC.

The DNA of the CDR3 is TGTGCCAGCAGTGAGCGTAGCCTGAAAGTCTACGAGCAGTACTTC. Protein: CASSERSLKVYEQYF. The chain couples TRBV6-1 to TRBJ2-7; D gene unclear. Germline V gene lookup returns CDR1 MNHNS and CDR2 SASEGT. Trimming left V 3 bases short and J 3 bases short, with 15 bases between. The CDR3 extends over 15 amino acids.

The V call is TRBV5-6, the J call TRBJ1-3; D is uncertain. CDR1 SGHDT and CDR2 YYEEEE come from the germline V gene. V gave up 1 base and J gave up 4 bases, with 18 bases separating them. There are 17 residues in the CDR3. The DNA for the CDR3 is TGTGCCAGCAGCTTGTTGTCCTTCCCGGGAAACGGAAACACCATATATTTT. Its translation: CASSLLSFPGNGNTIYF.

This clone was counted a few times. The J gene is TRBJ1-5, the V gene TRBV12-5; a weak D match, TRBD1 (5 bases). Germline V gene data show CDR1 as LGHNT and CDR2 as FRNRAP. The CDR3 spans 16 residues. Trimming cost V 7 bases and J 4 bases, with 20 bases left between them. CDR3 DNA sequence: TGTGCTAGTGCCTACCGTGAGACAGCCCTTAATCAGCCCCAGCATTTT. Protein: CASAYRETALNQPQHF.

The rearrangement joins TRBV27 to TRBJ2-1; D might be TRBD2 (5 bases). Germline V gene data show CDR1 as MNHEY and CDR2 as SMNVEV (reference sequence). The V end was cut by 4 bases, the J end by 10 bases, with 11 bases between. There are 12 residues in the CDR3. CDR3 protein: CASSSTRNEQFF. The CDR3 DNA sequence: TGTGCCAGCAGTTCAACTAGGAACGAGCAGTTCTTC.

V is TRBV7-9 and J is TRBJ2-5, with D maybe TRBD2 (6 bases). V was clipped by 2 bases and J by 2 bases, with 9 bases between them. From germline, CDR1 is SEHNR and CDR2 FQNEAQ (reference sequence). The CDR3 extends over 14 amino acids. This chain's CDR3 is CASSLSRGQETQYF. CDR3 DNA: TGTGCCAGCAGCTTATCTCGGGGGCAAGAGACCCAGTACTTC.

There are a few counts of this clone. The V and J genes are TRBV27 and TRBJ1-2; D call uncertain. V was pared by 4 bases and J by 2 bases, with 11 bases between. This CDR3 spans 14 amino acids. CDR1 and CDR2 (germline): MNHEY, SMNVEV (reference sequence). Here the CDR3 reads CASSSEKSNYGYTF. The CDR3 nucleotides are TGTGCCAGCAGTTCCGAGAAGTCAAACTATGGCTACACCTTC.

The chain joins TRBV29-1 to TRBJ2-5, with 8 bases that match TRBD1. V lost 4 bases to trimming and J lost 5 bases; unmatched junction nucleotides: 6. The CDR3 has 13 amino acids. CDR1 is SQVTM, CDR2 ANQGSEA, per germline. The CDR3 is CSVGQGARETQYF. CDR3 DNA: TGCAGCGTTGGCCAGGGGGCGCGGGAGACCCAGTACTTC.

In its sample, this clone was seen once. The chain recombines TRBV4-2 with TRBJ2-1, with TRBD2 matching over 12 bases. Germline V gene lookup returns CDR1 LGHNA and CDR2 YNFKEQ. The J segment lost 7 bases and the V segment lost 1 base, leaving 5 bases of the junction unmatched. This CDR3 region has 16 residues. The CDR3 spells CASSQGLAGVYNEQFF. CDR3 DNA: TGTGCCAGCAGCCAAGGACTAGCGGGGGTTTATAATGAGCAGTTCTTC.

The chain has TRBV25-1 and TRBJ2-3, with D unresolved. Trimming removed 6 bases from V and 2 bases from J, with 9 bases in between. This CDR3 has 13 amino acids. Germline CDR1 reads MGHDK; CDR2 reads SYGVNS. The CDR3 is CASSDSVTDTQYF. The CDR3 nucleotides are TGTGCCAGCAGCGACTCGGTCACAGATACGCAGTATTTT.

The chain is built from TRBV5-1 and TRBJ2-3, with 8 bases lining up with TRBD2. Germline CDR1 SGHRS, CDR2 YFSETQ. V gave up 0 bases and J gave up 2 bases; unmatched junction bases: 11. CDR3 length: 18 amino acids. This CDR3 is CASSLVPSGPEITDTQYF. CDR3 DNA sequence: TGCGCCAGCAGCTTGGTGCCTAGCGGGCCCGAAATCACAGATACGCAGTATTTT.

The rearrangement links TRBV25-1 to TRBJ2-1; 13 bases line up with TRBD2. The CDR3 covers 17 residues. Germline CDR1 and CDR2: MGHDK and SYGVNS. The V gene end was trimmed by 2 bases and the J gene end by 8 bases; junction bases not matched to a gene: 9. CDR3 coding DNA: TGTGCCAGCAGTGAAGAGAGACTAGCGGGGGGCGGCCATGAGCAGTTCTTC. This translates into CASSEERLAGGGHEQFF.

This chain joins TRBV10-1 and TRBJ2-7; 12 bases line up with TRBD2. The CDR3 extends over 15 amino acids. Per the germline V gene, CDR1 is WNHNN and CDR2 is SYGVQD (reference sequence). V gave up 6 bases and J gave up 6 bases; unmatched junction bases: 9. CDR3 amino acids: CASSPNPSGRVEQYF. CDR3 coding DNA: TGCGCCAGCAGCCCCAACCCTAGCGGGAGGGTCGAGCAGTACTTC.